This is a list of T cell receptor beta chains from one sample in a study of response to subunit inactivated influenza vaccine. MiXCR, applied by TCRdb to the RT-PCR reads, yields one record per CDR3 protein. Here the sample spans around 650,000 distinct CDR3 sequences, about 15% being singletons. The sequenced sample was PBMCs from blood, obtained about 13 days after vaccination. Receptors originate from a man in his forties or fifties who received an inactivated influenza vaccine. Both conserved end residues are part of each CDR3. The order of the fields is D gene, V gene, clone size, J gene, CDR3 DNA, CDR3 protein. The D gene is left open where the match is weak. For some rows the clone size is stated as once, few or many, or as a class when expanded; others skip it.

d_gene: TRBD1
v_gene: TRBV7-2
abundance: few
j_gene: TRBJ2-7
CDR3nt: TGTGCCAGCAGCTTATCGGCAGGGGGCTTCTACGAGCAGTACTTC
CDR3aa: CASSLSAGGFYEQYF

d_gene: -
v_gene: TRBV24-1
abundance: -
j_gene: TRBJ2-1
CDR3nt: TGTGCCACCAGTGATTTGCAGGGCTCGGGCAATGAGCAGTTCTTC
CDR3aa: CATSDLQGSGNEQFF

d_gene: TRBD2
v_gene: TRBV7-2
abundance: -
j_gene: TRBJ2-1
CDR3nt: TGTGCCAGCAGCTTAGGCGGAGCGGGGGGCGATGAGCAGTTCTTC
CDR3aa: CASSLGGAGGDEQFF

d_gene: TRBD1
v_gene: TRBV4-3
abundance: few
j_gene: TRBJ1-1
CDR3nt: TGCGCCAGCAGCCCTCTCGGACAGGGAGGAACTGAAGCTTTCTTT
CDR3aa: CASSPLGQGGTEAFF

d_gene: -
v_gene: TRBV11-2
abundance: -
j_gene: TRBJ2-3
CDR3nt: TGTGCCAGCAGCTTAGAGATTTCTCCTAGGGTCGCGGCAGATACGCAGTATTTT
CDR3aa: CASSLEISPRVAADTQYF

d_gene: -
v_gene: TRBV28
abundance: many
j_gene: TRBJ2-7
CDR3nt: TGTGCCAGCAGTCGGGGACATGGCTACGAGCAGTACTTC
CDR3aa: CASSRGHGYEQYF

d_gene: -
v_gene: TRBV11-2
abundance: -
j_gene: TRBJ2-3
CDR3nt: TGTGCCAGCAGCTTAGTCGGGTGGAGGACGCAGTATTTT
CDR3aa: CASSLVGWRTQYF

d_gene: TRBD2
v_gene: TRBV11-2
abundance: -
j_gene: TRBJ2-1
CDR3nt: TGTGCCAGCAGCTTAGGGCGTCTCGGGGGGTGGGGCAATGAGCAGTTCTTC
CDR3aa: CASSLGRLGGWGNEQFF

d_gene: -
v_gene: TRBV7-9
abundance: once
j_gene: TRBJ2-7
CDR3nt: TGTGCCAGCAGCTTAGCGGGAAGGTACTACGAGCAGTACTTC
CDR3aa: CASSLAGRYYEQYF

d_gene: -
v_gene: TRBV15
abundance: -
j_gene: TRBJ1-6
CDR3nt: TGTGCCACCAGCAGAGATCTCACGGGTGCCCTCCACTTT
CDR3aa: CATSRDLTGALHF

d_gene: -
v_gene: TRBV3-1
abundance: -
j_gene: TRBJ2-5
CDR3nt: TGTGCCAGCAGCCAAGAAGGAAACAGGATAGAGACCCAGTACTTC
CDR3aa: CASSQEGNRIETQYF

d_gene: -
v_gene: TRBV18
abundance: many
j_gene: TRBJ1-2
CDR3nt: TGTGCCAGCTCACAGGGGGGACTGAACTATGGCTACACCTTC
CDR3aa: CASSQGGLNYGYTF

d_gene: -
v_gene: TRBV7-9
abundance: -
j_gene: TRBJ1-1
CDR3nt: TGTGCCAGCAGCTTACTCGCGGAGAGCACTGAAGCTTTCTTT
CDR3aa: CASSLLAESTEAFF

d_gene: -
v_gene: TRBV5-1
abundance: many
j_gene: TRBJ2-2
CDR3nt: TGCGCCAGCAGCTTCAGGGGTTCGAACACCGGGGAGCTGTTTTTT
CDR3aa: CASSFRGSNTGELFF

d_gene: TRBD1
v_gene: TRBV7-2
abundance: -
j_gene: TRBJ2-1
CDR3nt: TGTGCCAGCAGCGGGGGACAGTCCTACAATGAGCAGTTCTTC
CDR3aa: CASSGGQSYNEQFF

d_gene: TRBD2
v_gene: TRBV3-1
abundance: -
j_gene: TRBJ2-5
CDR3nt: TGTGCCAGCAGCCACCTAGCGGGAGTGGAGACCCAGTACTTC
CDR3aa: CASSHLAGVETQYF

d_gene: -
v_gene: TRBV7-2
abundance: few
j_gene: TRBJ1-1
CDR3nt: TGTGCCAGCAGCATTGGACACGTCGAAGCTTTCTTT
CDR3aa: CASSIGHVEAFF

d_gene: -
v_gene: TRBV7-2
abundance: many
j_gene: TRBJ1-5
CDR3nt: TGTGCCAGCAGCTTGAGGAGCAATCAGCCCCAGCATTTT
CDR3aa: CASSLRSNQPQHF

d_gene: -
v_gene: TRBV20-1
abundance: -
j_gene: TRBJ1-1
CDR3nt: TGCAGTGCTAGAGATGTAGGGAACACTGAAGCTTTCTTT
CDR3aa: CSARDVGNTEAFF

d_gene: TRBD1
v_gene: TRBV12-3/TRBV12-4
abundance: few
j_gene: TRBJ2-2
CDR3nt: TGTGCCAGCAGGGAGGGACAGGGGAACACCGGGGAGCTGTTTTTT
CDR3aa: CASREGQGNTGELFF

d_gene: -
v_gene: TRBV7-6
abundance: few
j_gene: TRBJ2-1
CDR3nt: TGTGCCAGCAGCTTAGTCCGGGACGGGAACAATGAGCAGTTCTTC
CDR3aa: CASSLVRDGNNEQFF

d_gene: TRBD1
v_gene: TRBV7-2
abundance: few
j_gene: TRBJ2-5
CDR3nt: TGTGCCAGCAGCCTAGGGACAGGGGGCTCGCGAGAGACCCAGTACTTC
CDR3aa: CASSLGTGGSRETQYF

d_gene: -
v_gene: TRBV12-3/TRBV12-4
abundance: -
j_gene: TRBJ1-2
CDR3nt: TGTGCCAGCAGTTTAGTTCCGGGAGGCTACACCTTC
CDR3aa: CASSLVPGGYTF

d_gene: TRBD2
v_gene: TRBV7-6
abundance: -
j_gene: TRBJ2-7
CDR3nt: TGTGCCAGCAGCTCTAACCTAGCGGGAGGTAACGAGCAGTACTTC
CDR3aa: CASSSNLAGGNEQYF

d_gene: -
v_gene: TRBV12-3/TRBV12-4
abundance: -
j_gene: TRBJ2-7
CDR3nt: TGTGCCAGCAGTTTAGTAACCGGGAGCGCCCCATACGAGCAGTACTTC
CDR3aa: CASSLVTGSAPYEQYF

d_gene: TRBD2
v_gene: TRBV3-1
abundance: few
j_gene: TRBJ2-4
CDR3nt: TGTGCCAGCAGCCAATCAGCGGGGATTCAGTACTTC
CDR3aa: CASSQSAGIQYF

d_gene: TRBD1
v_gene: TRBV5-1
abundance: many
j_gene: TRBJ1-1
CDR3nt: TGCGCCAGCAGCTTGTTGCAGGGGGACACTGAAGCTTTCTTT
CDR3aa: CASSLLQGDTEAFF

d_gene: -
v_gene: TRBV2
abundance: -
j_gene: TRBJ1-5
CDR3nt: TGTGCCAGCAGGGGGACCCTTGGATTAACGCCCCAGCATTTT
CDR3aa: CASRGTLGLTPQHF

d_gene: TRBD2
v_gene: TRBV5-1
abundance: -
j_gene: TRBJ2-1
CDR3nt: TGCGCCAGCAGCTCGACTAGCGGGAGCCCCTACAATGAGCAGTTCTTC
CDR3aa: CASSSTSGSPYNEQFF

d_gene: TRBD2
v_gene: TRBV3-1
abundance: -
j_gene: TRBJ2-5
CDR3nt: TGTGCCAGCAGCCAAGAAGCACTAGCGGGGGCCCAGCAAGAGACCCAGTACTTC
CDR3aa: CASSQEALAGAQQETQYF

d_gene: TRBD1
v_gene: TRBV5-1
abundance: few
j_gene: TRBJ2-2
CDR3nt: TGCGCCAGCAGCACGCAGGGGGCGGACGGGGAGCTGTTTTTT
CDR3aa: CASSTQGADGELFF

d_gene: TRBD1
v_gene: TRBV7-9
abundance: -
j_gene: TRBJ2-7
CDR3nt: TGTGCCAGCAGCTTGGAGGACAGGAGCTCCTACGAGCAGTACTTC
CDR3aa: CASSLEDRSSYEQYF